The clone carrying this T cell receptor beta chain was detected only once. CDR1 and CDR2 from the germline V gene are SNHLY and FYNNEI. The CDR3 is made up of 14 amino acids. V lost 5 bases to trimming and J lost 3 bases; unmatched junction nucleotides: 5. This sample stems from a study of beta chain features in type 1 diabetes. Reverse transcribing all isolated RNA meant expressed TCRB transcripts were sequenced. Some clones are missing from TCRdb's copy, which holds only in-frame ones; the method was immunoSEQ multiplex PCR. Altogether approximately 100,000 clones are present, about 40% being singletons, with the ten largest covering roughly 0.059%.

The rearrangement joins TRBV2 to TRBJ2-7; TRBD1 aligns across 9 bases. Sequencing was done on a sample of stem cell memory CD4+ T cells from blood. This TCR derives from a woman under 30 in good health. The DNA of the CDR3 is TGTGCCAGCAGTCGAAGGACAGGGGACTACGAGCAGTACTTC. It yields the protein CASSRRTGDYEQYF. The complete variable domain, with remaining parts taken from reference TRBV2 and TRBJ2-7, reads EPEVTQTPSHQVTQMGQEVILRCVPISNHLYFYWYRQILGQKVEFLVSFYNNEISEKSEIFDDQFSVERPDGSNFTLKIRSTKLEDSAMYFCASSRRTGDYEQYFGPGTRLTVT.